Reported below is one T cell receptor (beta chain). This CDR3 is 13 amino acids long. Germline V gene data show CDR1 as KGHSH and CDR2 as LQKENI. V was pared by 3 bases and J by 8 bases, with 11 bases between. This sample is part of a study of blood T cell repertoires in COVID-19. Study background: Acute and convalescent COVID-19 samples came from the United States, Italy and Spain.

Authors' processing steps: Cell counts per sample came from amplifying reference gene primers. Here immunoSEQ multiplex PCR was the method, and the copy in TCRdb shows in-frame clones only, minus some. For V, J and clone size, that table is used; D and trimming come from the DNA. This sample yields a few hundred thousand clones, of which 89% are seen a single time; roughly 10% belongs to the top ten. Patients at the Seattle site were enrolled during active infection and followed longitudinally. The source is a young woman with COVID-19, enrolled during active disease. The specimen was peripheral blood. This chain joins TRBV18 and TRBJ2-4, with a tentative D call TRBD2 (5 bases). CDR3 sequence (DNA): TGTGCCAGCTCACCGTTGCGGGCCGACATTCAGTACTTC. Protein sequence: CASSPLRADIQYF.